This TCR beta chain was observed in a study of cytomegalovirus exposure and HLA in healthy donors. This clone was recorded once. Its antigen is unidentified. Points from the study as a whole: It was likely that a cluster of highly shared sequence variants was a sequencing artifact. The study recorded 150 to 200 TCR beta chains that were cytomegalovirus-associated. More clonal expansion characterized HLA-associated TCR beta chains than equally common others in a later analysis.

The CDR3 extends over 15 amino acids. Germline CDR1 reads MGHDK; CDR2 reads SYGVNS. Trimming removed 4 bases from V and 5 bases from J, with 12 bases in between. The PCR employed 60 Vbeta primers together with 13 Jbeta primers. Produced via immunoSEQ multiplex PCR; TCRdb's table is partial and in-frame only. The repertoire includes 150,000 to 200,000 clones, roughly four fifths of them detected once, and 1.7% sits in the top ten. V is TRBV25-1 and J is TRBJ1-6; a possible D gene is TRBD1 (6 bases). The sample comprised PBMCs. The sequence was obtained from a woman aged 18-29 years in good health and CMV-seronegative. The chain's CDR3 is CASSVRDKDNSPLHF. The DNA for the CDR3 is TGTGCCAGCAGTGTCCGGGACAAGGATAATTCACCCCTCCACTTT.